The 26 T cell receptor beta chains presented below share a single source sample, sequenced in a study of PD-1 blockade in classical Hodgkin lymphoma. Every patient had relapsed following autologous stem cell transplantation, and cohorts differed in brentuximab vedotin exposure. TCRdb's table, derived via immunoSEQ multiplex PCR, lists solely in-frame clones and lacks some. Among more than 140,000 clones, nearly 80% were seen once, and the ten largest hold roughly 8.4%. The sequences come from peripheral blood mononuclear cells (PBMCs), collected before the second cycle of nivolumab. The receptor source for this set is a human donor with classical Hodgkin lymphoma.

In its sample, this clone was seen once. The rearrangement uses TRBV2 and TRBJ2-5; 13 bases are shared with TRBD2. The germline CDR1 and CDR2 sequences are SNHLY and FYNNEI. This CDR3 comprises 17 residues. J was trimmed by 2 bases and V by 5 bases; bases with no gene match: 8. The CDR3 DNA reads TGTGCCAGCAGTAGGAGACTAGCGGGGGGTCATCAAGAGACCCAGTACTTC. Translated, it gives CASSRRLAGGHQETQYF.

The chain is built from TRBV27 and TRBJ1-1; 10 positions agree with TRBD1. The length of the CDR3 is 15 residues. V shed 2 bases, J shed 2 bases, and the junction held 2 bases outside the gene matches. CDR1 and CDR2 from the germline V gene are MNHEY and SMNVEV (reference sequence). The chain's CDR3 is CASSLGTGVNTEAFF. The CDR3 DNA is TGTGCCAGCAGTTTAGGGACAGGGGTTAACACTGAAGCTTTCTTT.

The genes are TRBV10-3 and TRBJ2-5, with D perhaps being TRBD1 or TRBD2 (5 bases each). V lost 2 bases and J lost 0, with 10 bases in between. The CDR3 runs 15 residues. CDR1 and CDR2 (germline): ENHRY, SYGVKD. The CDR3 protein is CAISERDGYQETQYF. The CDR3, as DNA: TGTGCCATCAGTGAGAGGGACGGATACCAAGAGACCCAGTACTTC.

This clone was seen at least ten times. This sequence joins TRBV6-1 and TRBJ2-7, with D unclear. The CDR3 sequence is 14 residues long. Germline CDR1 MNHNS, CDR2 SASEGT. V was clipped by 0 bases and J by 2 bases, with 8 bases between them. The DNA for the CDR3 is TGTGCCAGCAGTGAAGCTGGCTCAGCCTACGAGCAGTACTTC. This codes for CASSEAGSAYEQYF.

This rearrangement joins TRBV7-9 to TRBJ2-7, with TRBD2 matching over 9 bases. Germline trimming cut 0 bases from V and 6 bases from J; bases unmatched to any gene: 3. This CDR3 has 14 residues. CDR1 and CDR2 (germline): SEHNR, FQNEAQ (reference sequence). In DNA form, the CDR3 reads TGTGCCAGCAGCTTAGCCGGGACTAGCTTCGAGCAGTACTTC. Translation: CASSLAGTSFEQYF.

The V call is TRBV27, the J call TRBJ1-2; D uncertain. V was trimmed by 3 bases and J by 2 bases, leaving 7 bases between them. This CDR3 is 13 amino acids long. Germline V gene data show CDR1 as MNHEY and CDR2 as SMNVEV (reference sequence). The CDR3 region has the DNA TGTGCCAGCAGTTTTAGGCTAAACTATGGCTACACCTTC. Residues: CASSFRLNYGYTF.

At least ten counts were recorded for this clone. This sequence joins TRBV10-2 and TRBJ1-2; D gene ambiguous. V shed 4 bases and J shed 7 bases, with 13 bases lying between them. CDR3 size: 13 residues. The V gene's germline CDR1 is WSHSY and CDR2 SAAADI. CDR3 coding DNA: TGCGCCAGCAGTGTTGGTCCTCCTTTTGGCTACACCTTC. Translation: CASSVGPPFGYTF.

The chain is built from TRBV9 and TRBJ2-2; 8 bases match TRBD1. The CDR3 is made up of 12 amino acids. V shed 5 bases and J 6 bases; nucleotides not matched to a gene: 0. CDR1 is SGDLS, CDR2 YYNGEE, per germline. The CDR3 DNA sequence: TGTGCCAGCAGGACAGGGGCCGGGGAGCTGTTTTTT. This sequence encodes CASRTGAGELFF.

The chain recombines TRBV5-1 with TRBJ2-3; D is unresolved. This CDR3 comprises 14 residues. With 3 bases removed from V and 1 base from J, the gap between germline ends came to 9 bases. CDR1 and CDR2 (germline): SGHRS, YFSETQ. DNA of the CDR3: TGCGCCAGCAGCTCAGGACGGGGCACAGATACGCAGTATTTT. Its protein is CASSSGRGTDTQYF.

The chain couples TRBV25-1 to TRBJ1-2, with unresolved D. Trimming left V 4 bases short and J 3 bases short, with 12 bases between. The CDR3 spans 14 residues. CDR1 and CDR2 from the germline V gene are MGHDK and SYGVNS. Here the CDR3 reads CASSVGAWDYGYTF. As DNA, the CDR3 is TGTGCCAGCAGTGTTGGCGCCTGGGACTATGGCTACACCTTC.

The V gene is TRBV25-1, the J gene TRBJ1-1; 8 nucleotides align to TRBD1. The J segment lost 4 bases and the V segment lost 5 bases, leaving 3 bases of the junction unmatched. The V gene's germline CDR1 is MGHDK and CDR2 SYGVNS. The CDR3 runs 13 residues. For the CDR3, the DNA is TGTGCCAGCAGTCCAGGGGGCGGCACTGAAGCTTTCTTT. Amino acid sequence: CASSPGGGTEAFF.

The chain uses TRBV6-6 and TRBJ1-2; perhaps TRBD1 as D (5 bases). The germline V gene encodes CDR1 MNHNY and CDR2 SVGAGI (reference sequence). V was clipped by 0 bases and J by 8 bases, with 10 bases between them. The CDR3 has 13 amino acids. As DNA, the CDR3 is TGTGCCAGCAGTTACTCGGGGCGTCGGGGCTACACCTTC. This encodes CASSYSGRRGYTF.

CDR3 bases: TGTGCCAGCAGCTTAACTCCAGGGGGAGGCTACACCTTC. This codes for CASSLTPGGGYTF. V usage is TRBV7-3 and J usage is TRBJ1-2; 7 nucleotides agree with TRBD1. The CDR3 is made up of 13 amino acids. After removal of 0 bases from V and 8 bases from J, the junction contained 3 bases not matched to a gene. From germline, CDR1 is SGHTA and CDR2 FQGTGA. The whole variable domain, filled in from reference TRBV7-3 and TRBJ1-2, reads GAGVSQTPSNKVTEKGKYVELRCDPISGHTALYWYRQSLGQGPEFLIYFQGTGAADDSGLPNDRFFAVRPEGSVSTLKIQRTERGDSAVYLCASSLTPGGGYTFGSGTRLTVV.

The chain employs TRBV7-9 and TRBJ2-3, with TRBD1 identical over 11 bases. V lost 6 bases, J lost 3 bases, and 8 bases stayed unmatched. The CDR3 extends over 16 amino acids. CDR1 is SEHNR and CDR2 is FQNEAQ in the germline V gene (reference sequence). The DNA of the CDR3 is TGTGCCAGCAGGGCGGACAGGGGGCGCGGGACAGATACGCAGTATTTT. Its protein product is CASRADRGRGTDTQYF. Based on the CDR3 plus reference TRBV7-9 and TRBJ2-3, the full variable domain is DTGVSQNPRHKITKRGQNVTFRCDPISEHNRLYWYRQTLGQGPEFLTYFQNEAQLEKSRLLSDRFSAERPKGSFSTLEIQRTEQGDSAMYLCASRADRGRGTDTQYFGPGTRLTVL.

The V call is TRBV6-6, the J call TRBJ1-5; D unresolved. Germline assignment: CDR1 MNHNY and CDR2 SVGAGI (reference sequence). The CDR3 totals 13 residues. V lost 5 bases to trimming and J lost 4 bases, with 9 bases between them. The CDR3 DNA reads as TGTGCCAGCAGTAAGACGGAAAATCAGCCCCAGCATTTT. Its protein product is CASSKTENQPQHF.

This chain connects TRBV28 to TRBJ2-6; a weak D match, TRBD2 (5 bases). Germline V CDR1 and CDR2: MDHEN, SYDVKM. V lost 3 bases to trimming and J lost 0 bases, with 12 bases between them. The CDR3 sequence is 17 residues long. The CDR3 sequence: CASSLSGLNSGANVLTF. CDR3 nucleotide sequence: TGTGCCAGCAGTTTGTCTGGACTTAACTCTGGGGCCAACGTCCTGACTTTC.

V usage is TRBV5-1 and J usage is TRBJ2-5; D might be TRBD2 (5 bases). There are 14 residues in the CDR3. The V gene's germline CDR1 is SGHRS and CDR2 YFSETQ. The V end lost 5 bases, the J end lost 0 bases, and 11 bases lay between the germline ends. CDR3 amino acids: CASSLGGNQETQYF. The DNA of the CDR3 is TGCGCCAGCAGTTTAGGAGGCAACCAAGAGACCCAGTACTTC.

This chain connects TRBV7-2 to TRBJ1-2, with 8 bases identical to TRBD1. The CDR3 has 14 residues. V dropped 10 bases and J dropped 4; count of bases not matched to a gene: 11. The germline V gene has CDR1 SGHTA and CDR2 FQGNSA. The CDR3 bases are TGTGCCACCCTCGACAGGGGTGGGGGCTATGGCTACACCTTC. Protein: CATLDRGGGYGYTF.

The V call is TRBV28, the J call TRBJ2-2, with D unclear. Germline V CDR1 and CDR2: MDHEN, SYDVKM. This CDR3 is built from 14 residues. V was trimmed by 8 bases and J by 1 base, leaving 11 bases between them. As DNA, the CDR3 is TGTGCCAGCTCACGTGGCGGGAACACCGGGGAGCTGTTTTTT. As protein: CASSRGGNTGELFF.

The chain links TRBV7-3 to TRBJ2-3; TRBD1 agrees at 10 bases. After removal of 4 bases from V and 2 bases from J, the junction contained 3 bases not matched to a gene. The CDR3 sequence is 15 residues long. CDR1 is SGHTA and CDR2 is FQGTGA in the germline V gene. CDR3 region: CASSSGQGYTDTQYF. The CDR3 DNA is TGTGCCAGCAGCTCGGGACAGGGGTACACAGATACGCAGTATTTT.

The gene calls are TRBV5-4 and TRBJ2-5, with D tentatively TRBD2 (5 bases). The ends were cut back, 6 bases at V and 4 bases at J, with 7 bases in the middle. The CDR3 length is 11 residues. The V gene's germline CDR1 is SGHNT and CDR2 YYREEE (reference sequence). CDR3 region: CASTRGETQYF. Here the CDR3 DNA reads TGTGCCAGCACTCGGGGAGAGACCCAGTACTTC.

The count of this clone is one. The CDR3 region has the DNA TGTGCCATCAGTGGGGGTGCGGGGACCCAGTACTTC. Translated, it gives CAISGGAGTQYF. This chain links TRBV10-3 with TRBJ2-5; possible D gene TRBD2, 5 bases. The germline V and J ends were trimmed by 4 bases and 7 bases, with 10 bases remaining between them. The CDR3 has 12 residues. Germline CDR1 reads ENHRY; CDR2 reads SYGVKD.

The chain employs TRBV19 and TRBJ1-5; D might be TRBD1 (5 bases). Germline CDR1 is LNHDA and CDR2 is SQIVND (reference sequence). With 4 bases removed from V and 5 bases from J, the gap between germline ends came to 18 bases. The CDR3 has 16 amino acids. CDR3 in DNA: TGTGCCAGTAGTAAGAGCAGGGAAAGGTGGGATCAGCCCCAGCATTTT. Residues: CASSKSRERWDQPQHF.

This clone has a handful of counts. The V call is TRBV7-3, the J call TRBJ2-3; the D gene is possibly TRBD2 (6 bases). CDR1 is SGHTA, CDR2 FQGTGA, per germline. The CDR3 has 15 residues. The V and J ends lost 2 bases and 1 base respectively, with 10 bases between them. CDR3 nucleotide sequence: TGTGCCAGCAGCTTACATGCGGGGCGCACAGATACGCAGTATTTT. It specifies CASSLHAGRTDTQYF.

This clone was observed a few times. This rearrangement joins TRBV9 to TRBJ1-1; no reliable D call. CDR1 and CDR2 (germline): SGDLS, YYNGEE. With 0 bases removed from V and 6 bases from J, the gap between germline ends came to 9 bases. This CDR3 is built from 13 residues. CDR3 sequence reads: CASSVVVGAEAFF. CDR3 DNA: TGTGCCAGCAGCGTAGTGGTGGGTGCTGAAGCTTTCTTT.

The chain is built from TRBV7-6 and TRBJ1-3, with D tentatively TRBD1 (5 bases). V dropped 2 bases and J dropped 8 bases, with 10 bases sitting between them. The CDR3 runs 13 residues. The germline V gene has CDR1 SGHVS and CDR2 FNYEAQ. The CDR3 reads CASSLQTGDTIYF. Written as DNA, the CDR3 is TGTGCCAGCAGCTTACAAACAGGAGACACCATATATTTT.